This is a list of T cell receptor beta chains from one sample in a study of blood T cell repertoires in COVID-19. Profiling relied on immunoSEQ multiplex PCR, and the TCRdb table lists in-frame clones only, not all of them. The sample lists approximately 200,000 clones, approximately 90% occurring once. The specimen was peripheral blood. The source of these receptors is a man aged 30 to 45 with COVID-19, enrolled during active disease. Each CDR3 is given with its conserved first and last residue. D genes are given only for firm matches. Clone size is stated in some rows and not others, as once, few, many or a class when expanded.

cdr3_nt: TGTGCCAGTACCGACAGGGGGCAGGGCTCCTATAATTCACCCCTCCACTTT
cdr3_aa: CASTDRGQGSYNSPLHF
d_call: TRBD1
clone_size: NA
v_call: TRBV19
j_call: TRBJ1-6

cdr3_nt: TGTGCCAGCAGCGCAGGACTAGCGGGCCGTGAGCAGTACTTC
cdr3_aa: CASSAGLAGREQYF
d_call: TRBD2
clone_size: NA
v_call: TRBV9
j_call: TRBJ2-7

cdr3_nt: TGTGCCAGCAGCATCAAGACAGGTTCCTACGAGCAGTACTTC
cdr3_aa: CASSIKTGSYEQYF
d_call: NA
clone_size: NA
v_call: TRBV5-4
j_call: TRBJ2-7

cdr3_nt: TGTGCCAGCAGCCAGGGACAGGGTAGGGTCTACGAGCAGTACTTC
cdr3_aa: CASSQGQGRVYEQYF
d_call: TRBD1
clone_size: NA
v_call: TRBV28
j_call: TRBJ2-7

cdr3_nt: TGTGCCAGCAGCCCTGACAGCTATGGCTACACCTTC
cdr3_aa: CASSPDSYGYTF
d_call: NA
clone_size: NA
v_call: TRBV5-8
j_call: TRBJ1-2

cdr3_nt: TGTGCCAGCACGGGACTAGCGAATTACAATGAGCAGTTCTTC
cdr3_aa: CASTGLANYNEQFF
d_call: TRBD2
clone_size: NA
v_call: TRBV27
j_call: TRBJ2-1

cdr3_nt: TGTGCCAGCAGCCCCGGGACTAGCGGGATAGATACGCAGTATTTT
cdr3_aa: CASSPGTSGIDTQYF
d_call: TRBD2
clone_size: few
v_call: TRBV3-1/TRBV3-2
j_call: TRBJ2-3

cdr3_nt: TGTGCCAGCAGTTCGAGGGTTGACACTGAAGCTTTCTTT
cdr3_aa: CASSSRVDTEAFF
d_call: NA
clone_size: NA
v_call: TRBV27
j_call: TRBJ1-1

cdr3_nt: TGTGCCACCAGCAGAGATAGTGGGACAGGGGGCGTCGAGACCCAGTACTTC
cdr3_aa: CATSRDSGTGGVETQYF
d_call: TRBD1
clone_size: NA
v_call: TRBV15
j_call: TRBJ2-5

cdr3_nt: TGTGCCAGCCTTGCGGGAGACGTTAGGCCCCACTACGAGCAGTACTTC
cdr3_aa: CASLAGDVRPHYEQYF
d_call: TRBD2
clone_size: NA
v_call: TRBV28
j_call: TRBJ2-7

cdr3_nt: TGTGCCAGCAGTCTACGACTAGCAGATACGCAGTATTTT
cdr3_aa: CASSLRLADTQYF
d_call: NA
clone_size: once
v_call: TRBV3-1/TRBV3-2
j_call: TRBJ2-3

cdr3_nt: TGTGCCAGCAGCTTAGTACAGGGGAGGGAGCAGTACTTC
cdr3_aa: CASSLVQGREQYF
d_call: NA
clone_size: NA
v_call: TRBV7-8
j_call: TRBJ2-7

cdr3_nt: TGTGCCAGCAGTTACGGGACTCTTGCATACAATGAGCAGTTCTTC
cdr3_aa: CASSYGTLAYNEQFF
d_call: NA
clone_size: NA
v_call: TRBV6-2/TRBV6-3
j_call: TRBJ2-1

cdr3_nt: TGTGCCAGCAGTCGATTGCCTCAGGCATATGGCTACACCTTC
cdr3_aa: CASSRLPQAYGYTF
d_call: NA
clone_size: NA
v_call: TRBV27
j_call: TRBJ1-2

cdr3_nt: TGTGCCAGCAGCCCGGGCACAGATACGCAGTATTTT
cdr3_aa: CASSPGTDTQYF
d_call: NA
clone_size: NA
v_call: TRBV2
j_call: TRBJ2-3

cdr3_nt: TGTGCCAGCAGCTTAGAGTACGGGGGCACCGGGGAGCTGTTTTTT
cdr3_aa: CASSLEYGGTGELFF
d_call: NA
clone_size: NA
v_call: TRBV7-2
j_call: TRBJ2-2

cdr3_nt: TGTGCCAGTAGTATTTCGGGTCTAACCAACACTGAAGCTTTCTTT
cdr3_aa: CASSISGLTNTEAFF
d_call: NA
clone_size: NA
v_call: TRBV19
j_call: TRBJ1-1

cdr3_nt: TGTGCCAGCAGCCTCATAGGTAGCGGGACCCATGGTCAGCCCCAGCATTTT
cdr3_aa: CASSLIGSGTHGQPQHF
d_call: NA
clone_size: NA
v_call: TRBV7-2
j_call: TRBJ1-5

cdr3_nt: TGTGCCACCAGTGATATGACAGGGGACGACTATGGCTACACCTTC
cdr3_aa: CATSDMTGDDYGYTF
d_call: TRBD1
clone_size: NA
v_call: TRBV24-1
j_call: TRBJ1-2

cdr3_nt: TGTGCCAGCAGGGACAGGGGGAACTACGAGCAGTACTTC
cdr3_aa: CASRDRGNYEQYF
d_call: TRBD1
clone_size: NA
v_call: TRBV7-2
j_call: TRBJ2-7

cdr3_nt: TGCGCCAGCAGCTTACAGACGAATTCACCCCTCCACTTT
cdr3_aa: CASSLQTNSPLHF
d_call: NA
clone_size: NA
v_call: TRBV5-1
j_call: TRBJ1-6

cdr3_nt: TGTGCCAGCAGCCAAGAGGGAGCGGGAGTCGACGAGCAGTACTTC
cdr3_aa: CASSQEGAGVDEQYF
d_call: TRBD2
clone_size: once
v_call: TRBV4-2
j_call: TRBJ2-7

cdr3_nt: TGTGCCAGCAGTTACACAATTGGAGTTAATGAAAAACTGTTTTTT
cdr3_aa: CASSYTIGVNEKLFF
d_call: NA
clone_size: NA
v_call: TRBV6-2/TRBV6-3
j_call: TRBJ1-4

cdr3_nt: TGCGCCAGCAGCCAAGTGTCTAGCCGAGGCCTCCCCTACAATGAGCAGTTCTTC
cdr3_aa: CASSQVSSRGLPYNEQFF
d_call: NA
clone_size: NA
v_call: TRBV4-3
j_call: TRBJ2-1

cdr3_nt: TGTGCCAGCAGTACCCAATCCCTACTAGAGGGGGAGATCACAGATACGCAGTATTTT
cdr3_aa: CASSTQSLLEGEITDTQYF
d_call: NA
clone_size: NA
v_call: TRBV27
j_call: TRBJ2-3

cdr3_nt: TGTGCCAGCAGCTTAAATGACAGGGCTGGCTACACCTTC
cdr3_aa: CASSLNDRAGYTF
d_call: TRBD1
clone_size: NA
v_call: TRBV7-9
j_call: TRBJ1-2

cdr3_nt: TGCGCCAGCAGTCCTGGGGCAGCGGGGGGGCCCGTCAATGAGCAGTTCTTC
cdr3_aa: CASSPGAAGGPVNEQFF
d_call: TRBD2
clone_size: NA
v_call: TRBV5-1
j_call: TRBJ2-1

cdr3_nt: TGTGCCAGCAGGTCTCGGGACAGTCTCTCTGGAAACACCATATATTTT
cdr3_aa: CASRSRDSLSGNTIYF
d_call: TRBD1
clone_size: once
v_call: TRBV28
j_call: TRBJ1-3

cdr3_nt: TGTGCCAGCAGCCTCTTGGGGGCGGGAAACACCATATATTTT
cdr3_aa: CASSLLGAGNTIYF
d_call: NA
clone_size: NA
v_call: TRBV6-5
j_call: TRBJ1-3

cdr3_nt: TGTGCCACCAGTGATCTTATCCGTCGGGGGGCGCGGGGCAATCAGCCCCAGCATTTT
cdr3_aa: CATSDLIRRGARGNQPQHF
d_call: NA
clone_size: NA
v_call: TRBV24-1
j_call: TRBJ1-5

cdr3_nt: TGTGCCAGCACCACAGGGGACGAGCAGTACTTC
cdr3_aa: CASTTGDEQYF
d_call: TRBD1
clone_size: NA
v_call: TRBV6-5
j_call: TRBJ2-7

cdr3_nt: TGTGCCAGCAGCCAGACTAGGATTTCCCCCGGGGAGCTGTTTTTT
cdr3_aa: CASSQTRISPGELFF
d_call: NA
clone_size: NA
v_call: TRBV9
j_call: TRBJ2-2

cdr3_nt: TGTGCCAGTAGTATAGGGACGGGGAATACGCAGTATTTT
cdr3_aa: CASSIGTGNTQYF
d_call: NA
clone_size: NA
v_call: TRBV19
j_call: TRBJ2-3

cdr3_nt: TGTGCCAGCAGCCCCTCCGGTAGCAATCAGCCCCAGCATTTT
cdr3_aa: CASSPSGSNQPQHF
d_call: NA
clone_size: NA
v_call: TRBV9
j_call: TRBJ1-5

cdr3_nt: TGTGCCAGCAGTGGAGGGGGCAGATCCTATAATTCACCCCTCCACTTT
cdr3_aa: CASSGGGRSYNSPLHF
d_call: TRBD1
clone_size: NA
v_call: TRBV6-1
j_call: TRBJ1-6

cdr3_nt: TGTGCCAGCAGAACCATCGGGACAGGGGGAAACACCATATATTTT
cdr3_aa: CASRTIGTGGNTIYF
d_call: TRBD1
clone_size: NA
v_call: TRBV28
j_call: TRBJ1-3

cdr3_nt: TGTGCCAGCAGCCTCCGGTCGGTACAGGGGACGCAGTATTTT
cdr3_aa: CASSLRSVQGTQYF
d_call: TRBD1
clone_size: NA
v_call: TRBV11-3
j_call: TRBJ2-3

cdr3_nt: TGTGCCAGCAGCTATTCCGGGACAGGGGTTAATTCACCCCTCCACTTT
cdr3_aa: CASSYSGTGVNSPLHF
d_call: TRBD1
clone_size: NA
v_call: TRBV7-2
j_call: TRBJ1-6

cdr3_nt: TGCGCCAGCAGCTCCGGACAGGGGAAGACAGATACGCAGTATTTT
cdr3_aa: CASSSGQGKTDTQYF
d_call: TRBD1
clone_size: NA
v_call: TRBV5-1
j_call: TRBJ2-3

cdr3_nt: TGTGCCAGCAGCATCTCCGGGACAGGGGGTAGCACCGGGGAGCTGTTTTTT
cdr3_aa: CASSISGTGGSTGELFF
d_call: TRBD1
clone_size: NA
v_call: TRBV9
j_call: TRBJ2-2

cdr3_nt: TGTGCCAGCAGTGGCTTGGTCCAGCGGCAGAACACTGAAGCTTTCTTT
cdr3_aa: CASSGLVQRQNTEAFF
d_call: NA
clone_size: NA
v_call: TRBV2
j_call: TRBJ1-1

cdr3_nt: TGTGCCATCAGGGTTAGCTCCTACGAGCAGTACTTC
cdr3_aa: CAIRVSSYEQYF
d_call: NA
clone_size: NA
v_call: TRBV10-3
j_call: TRBJ2-7

cdr3_nt: TGTGCCAGCAGGAGTTATCCGGCAGGGAATTCACCCCTCCACTTT
cdr3_aa: CASRSYPAGNSPLHF
d_call: NA
clone_size: NA
v_call: TRBV28
j_call: TRBJ1-6

cdr3_nt: TGTGCCAGCAGTTTACCGGCGGGGGGGAACAATGAGCAGTTCTTC
cdr3_aa: CASSLPAGGNNEQFF
d_call: TRBD2
clone_size: NA
v_call: TRBV27
j_call: TRBJ2-1

cdr3_nt: TGTGCCAGCAGATCGGGGACAGGGTCCCACGAGCAGTACTTC
cdr3_aa: CASRSGTGSHEQYF
d_call: TRBD1
clone_size: once
v_call: TRBV7-9
j_call: TRBJ2-7

cdr3_nt: TGTGCCAGCTCATCAAACGGGGGCACAGATACGCAGTATTTT
cdr3_aa: CASSSNGGTDTQYF
d_call: NA
clone_size: once
v_call: TRBV18
j_call: TRBJ2-3

cdr3_nt: TGTGCCAGCCGTGGGGAGAGCAATCAGCCCCAGCATTTT
cdr3_aa: CASRGESNQPQHF
d_call: NA
clone_size: NA
v_call: TRBV7-2
j_call: TRBJ1-5

cdr3_nt: TGTGCCAGCTCACCACCAACGGGTCGAAACACCGGGGAGCTGTTTTTT
cdr3_aa: CASSPPTGRNTGELFF
d_call: NA
clone_size: NA
v_call: TRBV18
j_call: TRBJ2-2

cdr3_nt: TGCAGTGCTAGTTTGTTGCGGGGAGGGGAGCAGTACTTC
cdr3_aa: CSASLLRGGEQYF
d_call: TRBD2
clone_size: NA
v_call: TRBV20-1
j_call: TRBJ2-7

cdr3_nt: TGTGCCACCAGTGATACCAGAGACAGGCCTAATGAAAAACTGTTTTTT
cdr3_aa: CATSDTRDRPNEKLFF
d_call: NA
clone_size: NA
v_call: TRBV24-1
j_call: TRBJ1-4

cdr3_nt: TGTGCCTGGAGGCAGGCCCTGGGCAATCAGCCCCAGCATTTT
cdr3_aa: CAWRQALGNQPQHF
d_call: NA
clone_size: NA
v_call: TRBV30
j_call: TRBJ1-5

cdr3_nt: TGTGCCAGCAGCTTAGCGTCGGGAGCCTCCTACAATGAGCAGTTCTTC
cdr3_aa: CASSLASGASYNEQFF
d_call: NA
clone_size: NA
v_call: TRBV7-3
j_call: TRBJ2-1

cdr3_nt: TGTGCCAGCAGCCCTCTGGTGGCGGGAGGGCGAAATACCCAGTACTTC
cdr3_aa: CASSPLVAGGRNTQYF
d_call: TRBD2
clone_size: NA
v_call: TRBV5-5
j_call: TRBJ2-5

cdr3_nt: TGCAGCGTCAGACAGGGTAATATGAACACTGAAGCTTTCTTT
cdr3_aa: CSVRQGNMNTEAFF
d_call: TRBD1
clone_size: NA
v_call: TRBV29-1
j_call: TRBJ1-1

cdr3_nt: TGTGCCACCAGTGACACACGGACAGGTTTTTATGGCTACACCTTC
cdr3_aa: CATSDTRTGFYGYTF
d_call: TRBD1
clone_size: once
v_call: TRBV24-1
j_call: TRBJ1-2

cdr3_nt: TGCGCCAGCAGTCTCGGCAGGGTCGTCACTGAAGCTTTCTTT
cdr3_aa: CASSLGRVVTEAFF
d_call: NA
clone_size: NA
v_call: TRBV4-3
j_call: TRBJ1-1

cdr3_nt: TGTGCCAGCTGGGGCAGGAACACTGAAGCTTTCTTT
cdr3_aa: CASWGRNTEAFF
d_call: NA
clone_size: few
v_call: TRBV2
j_call: TRBJ1-1

cdr3_nt: TGTGCCAGCTCACCACCGGACAGGGGGCTCTATGGCTACACCTTC
cdr3_aa: CASSPPDRGLYGYTF
d_call: TRBD1
clone_size: once
v_call: TRBV18
j_call: TRBJ1-2